The entry that follows covers one T cell receptor beta chain sequence. The data were obtained in a study of T cells in localized non-small cell lung cancer. Produced via immunoSEQ multiplex PCR; TCRdb's table is partial and in-frame only. The sample has some 7,000 clones; under 25% are singletons. The input for sequencing was lung tumor tissue, taken before any cancer treatment. The receptor was isolated from a man aged 40-75 years with stage III squamous cell lung carcinoma.

The CDR3 coding sequence is TGTGCCAGCAGCCAACAAACAGGGACCATCTCTGGAAACACCATATATTTT. This gives the protein CASSQQTGTISGNTIYF. The J gene is TRBJ1-3, the V gene TRBV11-3; tentative D call: TRBD1 (6 bases). Trimming removed 5 bases at V and 0 bases at J, with 17 bases between. The CDR3 length is 17 residues. The germline gives CDR1 SGHNT, CDR2 YENEEA.